This T cell receptor (beta chain) was recovered during a study of cytomegalovirus exposure and HLA in healthy donors. Study background: Among the 398 genotyped donors, 65% to 85% were placed in the Caucasian-associated ancestry cluster.

Remarks on this clone: No antigen is known for it.

The PCR had 60 Vbeta and 13 Jbeta primers. Repertoires were generated with immunoSEQ multiplex PCR, while TCRdb's copy carries only in-frame clones and drops some. The table has about 89,000 clones, about 80% seen once; the top ten hold roughly 3.8%. The CDR3 has 14 residues. Germline V CDR1 and CDR2: SGHNT, YYREEE (reference sequence). V was pared by 1 base and J by 3 bases, with 10 bases between. The study, taken as a whole, reports: Listed as cytomegalovirus-associated were 170 or so TCR beta chains.

Donors were nominally healthy when sampled, though unrecorded immune exposures were likely. V gene TRBV5-4 combines with J gene TRBJ1-2; D is unclear. The clonotype was recovered from a female donor in good health and CMV-seropositive. Sequenced sample: PBMCs. CDR3 nucleotide sequence: TGTGCCAGCAGCTTGAAACCTACTGACTATGGCTACACCTTC. This codes for CASSLKPTDYGYTF.